Listed here are 7 T cell receptor beta chains from one sample, sequenced in a study of T-cell reconstitution after alpha-beta-depleted transplantation in children (dated by TCRdb to about 2016). The library was produced with PCR. Sequenced on an Illumina HiSeq 2500. TCR library preparation used molecular barcoding, with unique molecular identifiers applied to normalize quantification of the TCRbeta repertoire. The public reads were reanalyzed by TCRdb: fastp trimming at Q25, MiXCR alignment, in-frame beta chains only. Rows are unified per CDR3 protein, each entry keeping the most common DNA and genes. Recorded for this sample are hundreds of thousands of distinct CDR3 sequences; around 14% of them occurred a single time. The ten largest clones take up 0.79% of the sample. The treatment or condition label for this specimen denotes: allogeneic hematopoietic cell transplantation with graft depleted of TCRalphabeta T cells and CD19 B cells.

Here the sequenced sample was PBMCs, taken before TCRalphabeta/CD19-depleted stem cell transplant. Receptors were obtained from a girl aged 2 to 10 with congenital amegakaryocytic thrombocytopenia, due to receive a stem cell transplant.

The chain employs TRBV5-1 and TRBJ2-7, with D uncertain. Trimming took 3 bases from V and 4 from J, leaving 17 bases between them. The CDR3 contains 15 residues. In germline, CDR1 is SGHRS, CDR2 YFSETQ. CDR3 sequence: CASSWLGSGPYEQYF. The CDR3 DNA sequence: TGCGCCAGCAGCTGGCTAGGTTCCGGGCCGTACGAGCAGTACTTC.

This clonotype occurred many times. The V and J genes are TRBV29-1 and TRBJ1-2; TRBD1 agrees at 8 bases. The CDR3 covers 12 residues. V was pared by 6 bases and J by 8 bases, with 8 bases of the junction left unmatched. The germline gives CDR1 SQVTM, CDR2 ANQGSEA. CDR3 sequence: CSVEKQGGGYTF. DNA for the CDR3: TGCAGCGTAGAAAAACAGGGGGGAGGCTACACCTTC.

This chain joins TRBV19 and TRBJ2-7; 10 bases are shared with TRBD1. Losses at the gene ends were 7 bases for V and 5 bases for J; bases not matched to a gene: 8. CDR1 is LNHDA and CDR2 is SQIVND in the germline V gene (reference sequence). The CDR3 loop spans 14 amino acids. In nucleotides, the CDR3 is TGTGCCAGTAAGCCCAGACAGGGGGCGGACGAGCAGTACTTC. This encodes CASKPRQGADEQYF.

This clonotype was counted at least ten times. The chain has TRBV5-1 and TRBJ1-6; the match to TRBD1 covers 8 bases. CDR3 length: 14 residues. From germline, CDR1 is SGHRS and CDR2 YFSETQ. The ends lost 3 bases at V and 9 bases at J; junction bases unmatched: 5. In DNA, the CDR3 is TGCGCCAGCAGCTACACAGGGGGAGTTTCACCCCTCCACTTT. Its translation: CASSYTGGVSPLHF.

This clonotype has a handful of counts. The V gene is TRBV9, the J gene TRBJ2-2; no clear D gene. Trimming shortened V by 3 bases and J by 4 bases, and 13 bases separated the two germline ends. Germline V CDR1 and CDR2: SGDLS, YYNGEE. The CDR3 has 15 amino acids. The CDR3 coding sequence is TGTGCCAGCAGCGCAATGGGATGGGGCACCGGGGAGCTGTTTTTT. Its translation: CASSAMGWGTGELFF.

There are many counts of this clonotype. The chain recombines TRBV20-1 with TRBJ2-1; D not resolved. CDR3 length: 13 residues. Trimming stripped 5 bases from V and 1 base from J, with 9 bases between. The germline V gene encodes CDR1 DFQATT and CDR2 SNEGSKA (reference sequence). The CDR3 nucleotides are TGCAGTGCTGTTGCTTTGTCCTACAATGAGCAGTTCTTC. Its translation is CSAVALSYNEQFF.

There are a few counts of this clonotype. The chain carries TRBV4-1 and TRBJ2-3, with unresolved D. The CDR3 runs 18 residues. The V and J ends lost 3 bases and 6 bases respectively, with 25 bases between them. Germline CDR1 is MGHRA and CDR2 is YSYEKL. CDR3 DNA: TGCGCCAGCAGCCATGGTGACCTTTTTCGAGGCCTTGACGATACGCAGTATTTT. It codes for CASSHGDLFRGLDDTQYF.